A selection of T cell receptor gamma chains follows, all from one sample in a study of intestinal T cells in coeliac disease. TCRdb re-called clones from the multiplex PCR reads via CATT. The table lists approximately 680 gamma-chain clones, 40% to 55% of them singletons, with around 20% in the top ten. Sequencing was carried out using a duodenal biopsy. The receptors shown here come from a human donor with celiac disease. Both conserved end residues are part of each CDR3. Expanded clones get a size class; other rows say once, few or many, or leave the size out.

V	J	size	DNA	CDR3
TRGV10	TRGJP1	-	TGTGCTGCGTGCGATAATCACCACGTGTGGTTCAAGATATTT	CAACDNHHVWFKIF
TRGV9	TRGJ1/TRGJ2	-	TGTGCCTTTATGGGAGGTGATTATAAGAAACTCTTT	CAFMGGDYKKLF
TRGV4	TRGJ1/TRGJ2	-	TGTGCCACCTGGGATGGGCAATGGGTTTATTATAAGAAACTCTTT	CATWDGQWVYYKKLF
TRGV10	TRGJ1/TRGJ2	-	TGTGCTGCGTGGGATTTTTGCGATTATTATAAGAAACTCTTT	CAAWDFCDYYKKLF
TRGV3	TRGJ1/TRGJ2	-	TGTGCTGACCTGGGACAGGAGCTCTATTATAAGAAACTCTTT	CADLGQELYYKKLF
TRGV3	TRGJ1/TRGJ2	-	TGTGCCACCTGGGACAGGCCCGGCCGGGGATGGGCCGATCGTAAGAAACTCTTT	CATWDRPGRGWADRKKLF
TRGV3	TRGJ1/TRGJ2	-	TGTGCCACTGGACCGGTCCTCTTGAGAGATAAGAAACTCTTT	CATGPVLLRDKKLF
TRGV3	TRGJ1/TRGJ2	-	TGTGCCACCTGGGACCGGATCCTCTTGAGAGATAAGAAACTCTTT	CATWDRILLRDKKLF
TRGV8	TRGJP1	few	TGTGCCACCTGGGATAGAGGGGGCTGGGGTTATACCACTGGTTGGTTCAAGATATTT	CATWDRGGWGYTTGWFKIF
TRGV4	TRGJP1	large	TGTGCCACGAATGTTCTTGGCACTGGTTGGTTCAAGATATTT	CATNVLGTGWFKIF
TRGV2	TRGJ1/TRGJ2	-	TGTGCCACCGGGACGGGCCTGGGTTATTATAAGAAACTCTTT	CATGTGLGYYKKLF
TRGV9	TRGJ1/TRGJ2	large	TGTGCCTTGTGGGAGGTCGATTATAAGAAACTCTTT	CALWEVDYKKLF
TRGV9	TRGJ1/TRGJ2	-	TGTGCCTTGTGGGAGGTGCAAGTCTCGCGGAAACTCTTT	CALWEVQVSRKLF
TRGV10	TRGJP1	-	TGTGCTGCGTGGGATTACAGTACCACTGGTTGGTTCAAGATATTT	CAAWDYSTTGWFKIF
TRGV10	TRGJ1/TRGJ2	-	TGTGCTGCGTGGATTCCCCGAACTCCGGGGTTTTTGATTTATAAGAAACTCTTT	CAAWIPRTPGFLIYKKLF